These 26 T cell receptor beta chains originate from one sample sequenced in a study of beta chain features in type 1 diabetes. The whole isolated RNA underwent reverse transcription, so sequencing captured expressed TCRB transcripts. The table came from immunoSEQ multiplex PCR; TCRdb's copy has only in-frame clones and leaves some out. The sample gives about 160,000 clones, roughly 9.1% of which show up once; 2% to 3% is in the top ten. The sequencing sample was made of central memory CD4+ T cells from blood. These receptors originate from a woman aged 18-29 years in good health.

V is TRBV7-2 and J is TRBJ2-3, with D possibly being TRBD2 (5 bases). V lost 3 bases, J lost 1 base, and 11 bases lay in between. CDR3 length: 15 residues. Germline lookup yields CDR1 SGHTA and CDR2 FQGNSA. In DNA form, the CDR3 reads TGTGCCAGCAGCTTTAGTAGCGCCGGCACAGATACGCAGTATTTT. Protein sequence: CASSFSSAGTDTQYF. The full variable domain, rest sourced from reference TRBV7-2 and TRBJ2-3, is GAGVSQSPSNKVTEKGKDVELRCDPISGHTALYWYRQSLGQGLEFLIYFQGNSAPDKSGLPSDRFSAERTGGSVSTLTIQRTQQEDSAVYLCASSFSSAGTDTQYFGPGTRLTVL.

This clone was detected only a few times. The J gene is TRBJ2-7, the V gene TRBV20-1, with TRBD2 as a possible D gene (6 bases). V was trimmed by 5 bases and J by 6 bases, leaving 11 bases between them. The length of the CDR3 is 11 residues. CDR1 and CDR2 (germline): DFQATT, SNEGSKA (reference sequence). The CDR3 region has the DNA TGCAGTGCTCTCCTTAGCGGCGAGCAGTACTTC. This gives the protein CSALLSGEQYF.

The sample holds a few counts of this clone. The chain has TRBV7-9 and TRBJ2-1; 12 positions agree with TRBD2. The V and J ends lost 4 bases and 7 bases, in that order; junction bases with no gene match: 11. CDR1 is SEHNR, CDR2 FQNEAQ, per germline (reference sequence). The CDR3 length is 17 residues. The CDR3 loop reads CASSSLEALAGGNEQFF. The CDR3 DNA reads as TGTGCCAGCAGCTCCTTAGAGGCACTAGCGGGGGGTAATGAGCAGTTCTTC.

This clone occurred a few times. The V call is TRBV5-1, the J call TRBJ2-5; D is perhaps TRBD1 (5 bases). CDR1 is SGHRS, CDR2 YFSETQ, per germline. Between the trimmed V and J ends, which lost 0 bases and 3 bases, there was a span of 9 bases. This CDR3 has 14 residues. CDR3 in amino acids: CASSLEPGKETQYF. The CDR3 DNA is TGCGCCAGCAGCTTGGAGCCAGGGAAAGAGACCCAGTACTTC. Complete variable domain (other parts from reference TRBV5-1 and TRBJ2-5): KAGVTQTPRYLIKTRGQQVTLSCSPISGHRSVSWYQQTPGQGLQFLFEYFSETQRNKGNFPGRFSGRQFSNSRSEMNVSTLELGDSALYLCASSLEPGKETQYFGPGTRLLVL.

The CDR3 here is CASSQDLQGYSPLHF. The DNA for the CDR3 is TGTGCCAGCAGCCAAGATCTGCAGGGGTATTCACCCCTCCACTTT. This sequence joins TRBV14 and TRBJ1-6, with D possibly being TRBD1 (6 bases). CDR1 SGHDN and CDR2 FVKESK come from the germline V gene. The CDR3 is 15 residues long. V gave up 0 bases and J gave up 8 bases, with 11 bases separating them.

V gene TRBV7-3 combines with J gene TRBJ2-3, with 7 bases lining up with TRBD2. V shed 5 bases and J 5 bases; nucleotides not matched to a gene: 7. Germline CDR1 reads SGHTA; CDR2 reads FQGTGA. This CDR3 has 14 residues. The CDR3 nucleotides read TGTGCCAGCAGCCCAAGCGGGGCTCAAGATACGCAGTATTTT. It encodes CASSPSGAQDTQYF.

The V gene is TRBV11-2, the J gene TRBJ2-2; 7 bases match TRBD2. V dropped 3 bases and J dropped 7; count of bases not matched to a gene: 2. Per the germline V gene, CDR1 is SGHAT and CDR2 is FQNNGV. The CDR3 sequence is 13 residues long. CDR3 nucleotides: TGTGCCAGCAGCTTGGGGGGGAACGGGGAGCTGTTTTTT. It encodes CASSLGGNGELFF.

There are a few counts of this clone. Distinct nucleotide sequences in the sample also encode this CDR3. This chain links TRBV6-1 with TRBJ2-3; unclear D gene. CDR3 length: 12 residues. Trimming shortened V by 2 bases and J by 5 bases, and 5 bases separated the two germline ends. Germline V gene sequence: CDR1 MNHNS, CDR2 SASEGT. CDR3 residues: CASSERVDTQYF. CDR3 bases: TGTGCCAGCAGTGAAAGAGTAGATACGCAGTATTTT.

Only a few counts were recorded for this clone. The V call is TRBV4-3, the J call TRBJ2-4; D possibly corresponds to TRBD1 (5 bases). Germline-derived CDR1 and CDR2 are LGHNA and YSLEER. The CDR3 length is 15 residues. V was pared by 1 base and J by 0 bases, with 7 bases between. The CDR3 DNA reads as TGCGCCAGCAGCCAAGGGACAACAGCCAAAAACATTCAGTACTTC. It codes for CASSQGTTAKNIQYF.

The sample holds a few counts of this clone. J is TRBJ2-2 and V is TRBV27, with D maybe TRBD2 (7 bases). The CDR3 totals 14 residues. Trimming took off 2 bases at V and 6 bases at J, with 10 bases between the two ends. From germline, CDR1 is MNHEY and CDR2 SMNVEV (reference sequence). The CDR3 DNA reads TGTGCCAGCAGTTTAAAGGGGGGGGCCGGGGAGCTGTTTTTT. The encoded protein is CASSLKGGAGELFF.

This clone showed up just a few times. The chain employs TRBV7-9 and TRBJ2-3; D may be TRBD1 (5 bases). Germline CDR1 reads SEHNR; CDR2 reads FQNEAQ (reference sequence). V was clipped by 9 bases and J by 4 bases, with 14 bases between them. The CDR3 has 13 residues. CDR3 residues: CARGHLDPDTQYF. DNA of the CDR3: TGTGCCAGAGGACATCTAGACCCAGATACGCAGTATTTT.

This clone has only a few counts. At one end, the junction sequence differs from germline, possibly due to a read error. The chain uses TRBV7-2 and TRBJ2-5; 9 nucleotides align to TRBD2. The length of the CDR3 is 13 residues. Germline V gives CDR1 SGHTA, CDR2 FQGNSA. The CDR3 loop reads CASRLAEQGTQYF. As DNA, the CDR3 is TGTGCCAGCCGACTAGCGGAACAAGGGACCCAGTACTTC. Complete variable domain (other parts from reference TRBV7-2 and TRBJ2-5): GAGVSQSPSNKVTEKGKDVELRCDPISGHTALYWYRQSLGQGLEFLIYFQGNSAPDKSGLPSDRFSAERTGGSVSTLTIQRTQQEDSAVYLCASRLAEQGTQYFGPGTRLLVL.

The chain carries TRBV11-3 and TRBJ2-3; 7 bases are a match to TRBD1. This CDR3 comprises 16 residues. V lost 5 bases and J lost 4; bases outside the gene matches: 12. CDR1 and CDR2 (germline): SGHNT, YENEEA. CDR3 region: CASSQLQGVGADTQYF. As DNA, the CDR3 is TGTGCCAGCAGCCAGCTCCAGGGGGTTGGGGCAGATACGCAGTATTTT.

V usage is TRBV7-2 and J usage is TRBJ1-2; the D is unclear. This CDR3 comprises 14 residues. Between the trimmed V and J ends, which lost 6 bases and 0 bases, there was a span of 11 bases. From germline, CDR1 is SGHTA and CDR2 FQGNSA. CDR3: CASRAGGTNYGYTF. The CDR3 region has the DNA TGTGCCAGCAGAGCGGGTGGGACTAACTATGGCTACACCTTC.

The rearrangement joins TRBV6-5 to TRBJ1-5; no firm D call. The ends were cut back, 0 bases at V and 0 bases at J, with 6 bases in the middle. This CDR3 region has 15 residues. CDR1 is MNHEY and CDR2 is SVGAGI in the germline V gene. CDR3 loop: CASSYSSNSNQPQHF. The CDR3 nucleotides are TGTGCCAGCAGTTACTCGAGTAATAGCAATCAGCCCCAGCATTTT.

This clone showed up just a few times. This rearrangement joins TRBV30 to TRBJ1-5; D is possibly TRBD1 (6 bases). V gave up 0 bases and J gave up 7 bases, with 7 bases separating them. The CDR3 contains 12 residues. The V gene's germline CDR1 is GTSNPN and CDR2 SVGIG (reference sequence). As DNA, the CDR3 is TGTGCCTGGAGTGTACAGGGACAGCCCCAGCATTTT. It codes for CAWSVQGQPQHF.

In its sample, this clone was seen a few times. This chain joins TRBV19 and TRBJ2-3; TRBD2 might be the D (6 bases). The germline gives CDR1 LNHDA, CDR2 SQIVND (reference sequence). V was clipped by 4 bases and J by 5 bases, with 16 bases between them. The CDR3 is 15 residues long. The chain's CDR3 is CASSNRRRAQDTQYF. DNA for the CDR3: TGTGCCAGTAGTAATCGACGGAGGGCCCAAGATACGCAGTATTTT. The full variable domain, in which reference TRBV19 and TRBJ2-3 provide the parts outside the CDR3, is DGGITQSPKYLFRKEGQNVTLSCEQNLNHDAMYWYRQDPGQGLRLIYYSQIVNDFQKGDIAEGYSVSREKKESFPLTVTSAQKNPTAFYLCASSNRRRAQDTQYFGPGTRLTVL.

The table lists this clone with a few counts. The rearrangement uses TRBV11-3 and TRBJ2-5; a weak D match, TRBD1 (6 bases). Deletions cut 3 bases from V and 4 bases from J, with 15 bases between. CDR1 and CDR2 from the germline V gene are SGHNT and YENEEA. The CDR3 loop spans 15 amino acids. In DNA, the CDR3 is TGTGCCAGCAGCTTGTACAGGGCAGGAGGAGAGACCCAGTACTTC. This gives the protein CASSLYRAGGETQYF.

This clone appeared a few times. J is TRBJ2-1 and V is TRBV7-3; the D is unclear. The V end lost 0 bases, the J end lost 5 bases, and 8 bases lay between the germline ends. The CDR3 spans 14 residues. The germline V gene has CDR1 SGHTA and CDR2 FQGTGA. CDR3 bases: TGTGCCAGCAGCTTAACCCACGGTGACAATGAGCAGTTCTTC. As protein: CASSLTHGDNEQFF.

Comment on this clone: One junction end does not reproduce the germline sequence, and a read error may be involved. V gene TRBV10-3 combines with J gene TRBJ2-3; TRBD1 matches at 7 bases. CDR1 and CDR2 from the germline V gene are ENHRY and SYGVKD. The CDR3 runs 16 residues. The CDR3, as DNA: TGTGCCAGCAGTTACGACAGGGATGGGCACGCAGATACGCAGTATTTT. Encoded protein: CASSYDRDGHADTQYF.

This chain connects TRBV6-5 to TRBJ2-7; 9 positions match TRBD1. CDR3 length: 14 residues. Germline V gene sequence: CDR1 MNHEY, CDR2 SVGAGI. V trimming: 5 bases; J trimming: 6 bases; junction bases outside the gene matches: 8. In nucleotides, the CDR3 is TGTGCCAGCAGTGAAGTACCGGGACAGGGCGAGCAGTACTTC. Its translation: CASSEVPGQGEQYF.

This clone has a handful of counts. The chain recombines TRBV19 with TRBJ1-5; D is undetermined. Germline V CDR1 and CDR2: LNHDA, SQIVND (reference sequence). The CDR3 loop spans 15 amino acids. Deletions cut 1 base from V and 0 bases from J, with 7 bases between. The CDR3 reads CASSIVPYSNQPQHF. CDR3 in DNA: TGTGCCAGTAGTATAGTCCCTTATAGCAATCAGCCCCAGCATTTT.

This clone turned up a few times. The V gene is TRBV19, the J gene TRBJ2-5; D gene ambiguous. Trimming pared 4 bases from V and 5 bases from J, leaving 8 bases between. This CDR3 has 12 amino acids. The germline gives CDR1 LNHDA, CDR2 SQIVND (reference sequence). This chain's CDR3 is CASSNQKETQYF. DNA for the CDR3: TGTGCCAGTAGTAACCAGAAGGAGACCCAGTACTTC.

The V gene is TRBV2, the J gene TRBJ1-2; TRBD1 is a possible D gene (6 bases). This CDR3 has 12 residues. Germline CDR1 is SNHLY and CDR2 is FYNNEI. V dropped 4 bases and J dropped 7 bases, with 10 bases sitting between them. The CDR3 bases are TGTGCCAGCAGTGCATACAGGGCTGGCTACACCTTC. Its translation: CASSAYRAGYTF.

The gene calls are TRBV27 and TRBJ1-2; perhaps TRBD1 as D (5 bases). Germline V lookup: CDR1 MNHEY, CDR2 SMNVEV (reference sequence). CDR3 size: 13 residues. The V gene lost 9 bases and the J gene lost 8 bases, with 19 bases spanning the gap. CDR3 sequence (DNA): TGTGCCAGACCGGGGGGGTGGTCGGGGGGCTACACCTTC. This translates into CARPGGWSGGYTF.

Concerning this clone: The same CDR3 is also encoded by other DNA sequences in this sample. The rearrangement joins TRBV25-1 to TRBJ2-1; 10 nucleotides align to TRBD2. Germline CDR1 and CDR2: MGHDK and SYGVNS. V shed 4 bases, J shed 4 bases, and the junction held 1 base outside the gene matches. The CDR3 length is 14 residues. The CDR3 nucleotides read TGTGCCAGCAGTGTACTAGCGGGGTACAATGAGCAGTTCTTC. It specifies CASSVLAGYNEQFF. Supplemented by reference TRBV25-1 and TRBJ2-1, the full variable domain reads EADIYQTPRYLVIGTGKKITLECSQTMGHDKMYWYQQDPGMELHLIHYSYGVNSTEKGDLSSESTVSRIRTEHFPLTLESARPSHTSQYLCASSVLAGYNEQFFGPGTRLTVL.